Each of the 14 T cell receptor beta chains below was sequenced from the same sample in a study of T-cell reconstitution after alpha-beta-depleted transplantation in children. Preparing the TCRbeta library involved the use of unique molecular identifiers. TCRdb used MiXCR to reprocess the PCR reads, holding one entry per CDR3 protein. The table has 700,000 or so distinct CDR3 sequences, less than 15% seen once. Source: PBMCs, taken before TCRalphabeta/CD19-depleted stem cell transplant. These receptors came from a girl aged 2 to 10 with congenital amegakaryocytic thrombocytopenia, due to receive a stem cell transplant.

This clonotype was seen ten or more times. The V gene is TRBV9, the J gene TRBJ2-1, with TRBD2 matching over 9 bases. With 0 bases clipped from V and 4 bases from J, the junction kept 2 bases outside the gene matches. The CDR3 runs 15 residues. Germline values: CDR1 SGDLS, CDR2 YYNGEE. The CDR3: CASSVGAGGYNEQFF. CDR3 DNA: TGTGCCAGCAGCGTAGGCGCGGGAGGGTACAATGAGCAGTTCTTC. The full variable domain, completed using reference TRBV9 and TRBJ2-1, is DSGVTQTPKHLITATGQRVTLRCSPRSGDLSVYWYQQSLDQGLQFLIQYYNGEERAKGNILERFSAQQFPDLHSELNLSSLELGDSALYFCASSVGAGGYNEQFFGPGTRLTVL.

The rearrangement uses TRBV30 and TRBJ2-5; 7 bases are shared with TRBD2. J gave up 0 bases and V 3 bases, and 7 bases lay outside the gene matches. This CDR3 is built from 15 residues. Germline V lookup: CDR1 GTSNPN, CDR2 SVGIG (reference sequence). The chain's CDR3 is CAWSPGGWYQETQYF. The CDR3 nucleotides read TGTGCCTGGAGCCCCGGGGGGTGGTACCAAGAGACCCAGTACTTC.

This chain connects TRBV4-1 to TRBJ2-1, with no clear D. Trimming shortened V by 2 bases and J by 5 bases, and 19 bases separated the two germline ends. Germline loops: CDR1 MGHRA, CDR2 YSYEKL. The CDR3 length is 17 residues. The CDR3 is CASSQPVFWLWDNEQFF. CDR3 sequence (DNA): TGCGCCAGCAGCCAACCCGTGTTTTGGCTTTGGGACAATGAGCAGTTCTTC.

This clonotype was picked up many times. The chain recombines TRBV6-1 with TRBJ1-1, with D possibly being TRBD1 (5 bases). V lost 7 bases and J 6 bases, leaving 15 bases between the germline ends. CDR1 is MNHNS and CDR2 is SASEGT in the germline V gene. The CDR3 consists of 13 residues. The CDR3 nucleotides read TGTGCCAGCAAGAGGGGAGGGGCCTCTGAAGCTTTCTTT. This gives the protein CASKRGGASEAFF.

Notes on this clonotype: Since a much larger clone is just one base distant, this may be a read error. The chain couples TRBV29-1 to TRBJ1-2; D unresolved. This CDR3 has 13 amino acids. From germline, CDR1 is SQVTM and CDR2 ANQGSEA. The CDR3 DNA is TGCAGCGTCCAAACAGCCCCTAACTATGGCGACACCTTC. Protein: CSVQTAPNYGDTF.

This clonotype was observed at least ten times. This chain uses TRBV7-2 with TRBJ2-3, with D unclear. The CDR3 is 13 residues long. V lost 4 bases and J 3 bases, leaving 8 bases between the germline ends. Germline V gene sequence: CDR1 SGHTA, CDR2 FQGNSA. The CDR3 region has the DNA TGTGCCAGCAGCTCCAAACTGACAGATACGCAGTATTTT. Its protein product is CASSSKLTDTQYF.

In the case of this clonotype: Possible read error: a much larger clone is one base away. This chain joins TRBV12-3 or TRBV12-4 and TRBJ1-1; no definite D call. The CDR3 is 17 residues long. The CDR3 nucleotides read TGTGCCAGCAGTTTAAGAAGCGACCCCAAGCAGAACACTGAAGCTTCCTTT. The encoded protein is CASSLRSDPKQNTEASF.

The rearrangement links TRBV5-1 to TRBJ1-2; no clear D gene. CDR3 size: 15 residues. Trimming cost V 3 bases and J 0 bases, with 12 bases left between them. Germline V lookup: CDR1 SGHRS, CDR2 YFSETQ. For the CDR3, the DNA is TGCGCCAGCAGCTCACGGGTCTCAGCTAACTATGGCTACACCTTC. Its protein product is CASSSRVSANYGYTF. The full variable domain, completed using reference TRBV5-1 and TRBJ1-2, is KAGVTQTPRYLIKTRGQQVTLSCSPISGHRSVSWYQQTPGQGLQFLFEYFSETQRNKGNFPGRFSGRQFSNSRSEMNVSTLELGDSALYLCASSSRVSANYGYTFGSGTRLTVV.

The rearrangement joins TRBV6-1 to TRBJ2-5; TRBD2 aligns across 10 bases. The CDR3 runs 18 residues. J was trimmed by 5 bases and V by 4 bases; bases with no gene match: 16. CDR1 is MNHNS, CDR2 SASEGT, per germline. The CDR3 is CASSAGTSAISGGETQYF. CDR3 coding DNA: TGTGCCAGCAGTGCCGGGACTAGCGCAATTTCCGGCGGGGAGACCCAGTACTTC.

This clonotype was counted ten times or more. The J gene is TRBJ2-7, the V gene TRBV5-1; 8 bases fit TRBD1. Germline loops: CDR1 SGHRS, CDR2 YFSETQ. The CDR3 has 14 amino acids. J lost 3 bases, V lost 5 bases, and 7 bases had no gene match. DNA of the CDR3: TGCGCCAGCAGAGTGGGACAGGTTAACTACGAGCAGTACTTC. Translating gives CASRVGQVNYEQYF.

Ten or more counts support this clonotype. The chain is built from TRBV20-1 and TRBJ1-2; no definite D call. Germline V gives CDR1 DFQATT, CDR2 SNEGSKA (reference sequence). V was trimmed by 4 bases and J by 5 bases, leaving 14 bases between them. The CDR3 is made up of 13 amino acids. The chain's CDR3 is CSATEGPKYGYTF. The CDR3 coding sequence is TGCAGTGCTACCGAGGGCCCCAAGTATGGCTACACCTTC.

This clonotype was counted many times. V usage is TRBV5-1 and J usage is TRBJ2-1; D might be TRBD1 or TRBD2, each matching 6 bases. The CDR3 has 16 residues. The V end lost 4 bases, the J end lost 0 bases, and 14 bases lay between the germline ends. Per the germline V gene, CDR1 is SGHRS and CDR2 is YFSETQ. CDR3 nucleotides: TGCGCCAGCAGCGCTGGGACACTAGCCTCCTACAATGAGCAGTTCTTC. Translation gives CASSAGTLASYNEQFF.

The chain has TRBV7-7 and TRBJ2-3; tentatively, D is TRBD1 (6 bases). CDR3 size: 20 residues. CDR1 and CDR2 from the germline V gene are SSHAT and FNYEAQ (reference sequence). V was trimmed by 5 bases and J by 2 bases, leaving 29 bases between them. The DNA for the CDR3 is TGTGCCAGCAGCCCCAGAGAGTATGGGGACACGGACCTTGTCACAGATACGCAGTATTTT. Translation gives CASSPREYGDTDLVTDTQYF.

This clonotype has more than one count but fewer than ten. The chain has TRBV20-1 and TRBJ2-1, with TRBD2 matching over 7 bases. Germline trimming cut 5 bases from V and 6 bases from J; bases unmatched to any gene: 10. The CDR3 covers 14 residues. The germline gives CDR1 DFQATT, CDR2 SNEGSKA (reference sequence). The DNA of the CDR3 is TGCAGTGCTTTGGAGCGGGAATGGTCCAATGAGCAGTTCTTC. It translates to CSALEREWSNEQFF.